A single sample is the source of the 14 T cell receptor beta chains below, sequenced in a study of beta chain features in type 1 diabetes. Expressed TCRB transcripts were sequenced because the isolated RNA had all been reverse transcribed beforehand. The protocol was immunoSEQ multiplex PCR, while the TCRdb copy is restricted to in-frame clones and leaves out a portion. The repertoire includes about 360,000 clones, roughly 12% of them detected once, and 0.017% sits in the top ten. The material sequenced was naive CD4+ T cells from blood. All receptors come from a young man in good health.

The chain links TRBV7-2 to TRBJ2-1, with 11 bases identical to TRBD2. This CDR3 is built from 15 residues. CDR1 SGHTA and CDR2 FQGNSA come from the germline V gene. V gave up 4 bases and J gave up 3 bases; unmatched junction bases: 2. CDR3 sequence reads: CASSSTSGNYNEQFF. CDR3 sequence (DNA): TGTGCCAGCAGCTCGACTAGCGGGAACTACAATGAGCAGTTCTTC.

This clone was detected a few times. J is TRBJ2-7 and V is TRBV28; tentatively, D is TRBD1 (7 bases). The CDR3 runs 13 residues. Trimming removed 6 bases at V and 6 bases at J, with 15 bases between. CDR1 is MDHEN and CDR2 is SYDVKM in the germline V gene. In nucleotides, the CDR3 is TGTGCCAGCAGGGCATCAGGGGGGATCGAGCAGTACTTC. It specifies CASRASGGIEQYF.

This chain connects TRBV6-5 to TRBJ1-2; the D gene is possibly TRBD1 (5 bases). Germline CDR1 reads MNHEY; CDR2 reads SVGAGI. V gave up 4 bases and J gave up 8 bases, with 14 bases separating them. CDR3 length equals 13 residues. CDR3 sequence: CASSLIQGLGYTF. The CDR3 DNA follows: TGTGCCAGCAGTTTGATTCAGGGACTCGGCTACACCTTC.

This sequence joins TRBV9 and TRBJ2-1, with 11 bases lining up with TRBD1. This CDR3 region has 15 residues. V lost 5 bases to trimming and J lost 6 bases; unmatched junction nucleotides: 7. Germline lookup yields CDR1 SGDLS and CDR2 YYNGEE. This CDR3 is CASSSDRGPLNEQFF. The CDR3 bases are TGTGCCAGCAGTTCGGACAGGGGGCCCCTCAATGAGCAGTTCTTC. The full variable domain, completed using reference TRBV9 and TRBJ2-1, is DSGVTQTPKHLITATGQRVTLRCSPRSGDLSVYWYQQSLDQGLQFLIQYYNGEERAKGNILERFSAQQFPDLHSELNLSSLELGDSALYFCASSSDRGPLNEQFFGPGTRLTVL.

The CDR3 loop is CAWKRVSGPTGELFF. In DNA form, the CDR3 reads TGTGCCTGGAAGCGCGTGAGCGGCCCCACCGGGGAGCTGTTTTTT. The chain couples TRBV30 to TRBJ2-2; TRBD2 is a possible D gene (5 bases). This CDR3 has 15 residues. V was clipped by 4 bases and J by 4 bases, with 16 bases between them. Per the germline V gene, CDR1 is GTSNPN and CDR2 is SVGIG (reference sequence).

This clone has just a few counts. The rearrangement joins TRBV2 to TRBJ2-5; D possibly corresponds to TRBD2 (6 bases). This CDR3 comprises 16 residues. Germline V lookup: CDR1 SNHLY, CDR2 FYNNEI. V was cut by 2 bases and J by 1 base, with 14 bases left in between. CDR3 protein: CASSEPAGRLQETQYF. CDR3 nucleotides: TGTGCCAGCAGTGAACCAGCGGGCCGCCTCCAAGAGACCCAGTACTTC.

This clone turned up a few times. The genes are TRBV19 and TRBJ1-1; 8 bases match TRBD1. The CDR3 covers 15 residues. V trimming: 9 bases; J trimming: 2 bases; junction bases outside the gene matches: 11. Germline CDR1 LNHDA, CDR2 SQIVND (reference sequence). CDR3 DNA: TGTGCCAGCCGGACTAGGACAGGGAGAAACACTGAAGCTTTCTTT. It is translated as CASRTRTGRNTEAFF.

This clone was seen only a few times. The chain recombines TRBV5-1 with TRBJ2-3; 10 nucleotides line up with TRBD1. The germline V gene has CDR1 SGHRS and CDR2 YFSETQ. V was clipped by 3 bases and J by 4 bases; unmatched bases: 8. This CDR3 contains 16 residues. CDR3 DNA: TGCGCCAGCAGCTATTCCGGGACAGGGGTTTCAGATACGCAGTATTTT. Translating gives CASSYSGTGVSDTQYF.

This clone was recorded many times. This rearrangement joins TRBV4-3 to TRBJ2-1; D is possibly TRBD1 (6 bases). Per germline, CDR1 LGHNA and CDR2 YSLEER. CDR3 length: 13 amino acids. V lost 3 bases to trimming and J lost 7 bases, with 10 bases between them. The CDR3 protein is CASSQVRGNEQFF. The DNA for the CDR3 is TGCGCCAGCAGCCAGGTCAGGGGAAATGAGCAGTTCTTC.

This chain links TRBV19 with TRBJ2-1; tentative D call: TRBD1 (5 bases). Trimming left V 0 bases short and J 4 bases short, with 10 bases between. The CDR3 is made up of 15 amino acids. The germline CDR1 and CDR2 sequences are LNHDA and SQIVND (reference sequence). DNA of the CDR3: TGTGCCAGTAGTATAGATCGGAAGGGGTACAATGAGCAGTTCTTC. Translating it yields CASSIDRKGYNEQFF. Looking up the rest from reference TRBV19 and TRBJ2-1 gives the full variable domain: DGGITQSPKYLFRKEGQNVTLSCEQNLNHDAMYWYRQDPGQGLRLIYYSQIVNDFQKGDIAEGYSVSREKKESFPLTVTSAQKNPTAFYLCASSIDRKGYNEQFFGPGTRLTVL.

This clone occurred a few times. The gene calls are TRBV28 and TRBJ2-7; 7 nucleotides line up with TRBD1. V was clipped by 4 bases and J by 2 bases; unmatched bases: 8. CDR3 size: 15 residues. Germline V gives CDR1 MDHEN, CDR2 SYDVKM. The CDR3, as DNA: TGTGCCAGCAGTTCCGGGACAGTGGGGGCCTACGAGCAGTACTTC. It is translated as CASSSGTVGAYEQYF.

The chain carries TRBV4-3 and TRBJ2-1, with D perhaps TRBD2 (6 bases). The V end was cut by 0 bases, the J end by 5 bases, with 17 bases between. The CDR3 consists of 17 residues. From germline, CDR1 is LGHNA and CDR2 YSLEER. The CDR3 DNA is TGCGCCAGCAGCCAAGATCCGGCCCTAGCGTATAACAATGAGCAGTTCTTC. Its translation: CASSQDPALAYNNEQFF.

This clone was seen a few times. This chain connects TRBV7-9 to TRBJ2-3, with D maybe TRBD2 (6 bases). V dropped 8 bases and J dropped 0 bases, with 12 bases sitting between them. Germline assignment: CDR1 SEHNR and CDR2 FQNEAQ (reference sequence). This CDR3 spans 14 amino acids. In nucleotides, the CDR3 is TGTGCCAGCGCGATCGGACTAAGCACAGATACGCAGTATTTT. This encodes CASAIGLSTDTQYF.

The CDR3 region is CASGEDSWGEQYF. The DNA of the CDR3 is TGTGCCAGCGGAGAGGACTCCTGGGGCGAGCAGTACTTC. The V and J genes are TRBV6-6 and TRBJ2-7; possibly TRBD2 for D (5 bases). The CDR3 has 13 residues. Between the trimmed V and J ends, which lost 8 bases and 6 bases, there was a span of 17 bases. Germline V gives CDR1 MNHNY, CDR2 SVGAGI (reference sequence).